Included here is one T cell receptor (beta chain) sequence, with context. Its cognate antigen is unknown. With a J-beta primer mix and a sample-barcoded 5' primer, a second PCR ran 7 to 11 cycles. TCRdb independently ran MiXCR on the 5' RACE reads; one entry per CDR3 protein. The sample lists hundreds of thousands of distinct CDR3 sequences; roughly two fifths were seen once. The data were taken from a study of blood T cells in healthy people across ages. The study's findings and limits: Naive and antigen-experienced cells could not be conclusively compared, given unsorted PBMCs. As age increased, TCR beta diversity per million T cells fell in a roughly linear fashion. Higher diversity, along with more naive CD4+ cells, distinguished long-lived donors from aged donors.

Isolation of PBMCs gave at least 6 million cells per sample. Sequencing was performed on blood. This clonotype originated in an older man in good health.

The CDR3 DNA is TGTGCCACCAGTGATTTGACAGGGGGCTCCTACGAGCAGTACTTC. Amino acids: CATSDLTGGSYEQYF. The rearrangement joins TRBV24-1 to TRBJ2-7, with 8 bases lining up with TRBD1. The CDR3 runs to 15 residues. The V and J ends lost 0 bases and 0 bases, in that order; junction bases with no gene match: 0. From germline, CDR1 is KGHDR and CDR2 SFDVKD.